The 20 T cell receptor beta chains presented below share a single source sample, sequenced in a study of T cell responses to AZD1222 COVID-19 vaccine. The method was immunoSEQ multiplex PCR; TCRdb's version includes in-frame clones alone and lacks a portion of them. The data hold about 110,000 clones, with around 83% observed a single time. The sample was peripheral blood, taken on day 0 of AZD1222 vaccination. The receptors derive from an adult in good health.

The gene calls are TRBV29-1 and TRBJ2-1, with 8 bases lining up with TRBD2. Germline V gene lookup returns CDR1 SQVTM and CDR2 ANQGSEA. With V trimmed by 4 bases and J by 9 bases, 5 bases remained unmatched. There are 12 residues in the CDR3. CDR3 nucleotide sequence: TGCAGCGTTGTAAGCGGGGGCGGTGAGCAGTTCTTC. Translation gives CSVVSGGGEQFF.

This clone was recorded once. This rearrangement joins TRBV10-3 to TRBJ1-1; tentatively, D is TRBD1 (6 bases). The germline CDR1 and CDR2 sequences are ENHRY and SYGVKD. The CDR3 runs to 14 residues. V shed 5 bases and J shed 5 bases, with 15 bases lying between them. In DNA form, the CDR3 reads TGTGCCATCAGTAACCGCAGGGGCGAGACTGAAGCTTTCTTT. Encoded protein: CAISNRRGETEAFF.

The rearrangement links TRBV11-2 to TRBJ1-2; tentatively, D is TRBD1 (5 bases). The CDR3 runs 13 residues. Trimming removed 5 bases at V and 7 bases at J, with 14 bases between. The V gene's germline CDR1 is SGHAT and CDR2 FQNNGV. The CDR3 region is CASSLGVSGGYTF. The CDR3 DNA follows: TGTGCCAGCAGCCTAGGGGTCTCGGGTGGCTACACCTTC.

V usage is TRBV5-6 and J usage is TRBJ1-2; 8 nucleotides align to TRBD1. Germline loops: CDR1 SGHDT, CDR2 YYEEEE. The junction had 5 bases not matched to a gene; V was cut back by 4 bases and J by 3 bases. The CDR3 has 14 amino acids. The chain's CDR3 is CASSPNRGDYGYTF. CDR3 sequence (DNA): TGTGCCAGCAGCCCGAACAGGGGGGACTATGGCTACACCTTC. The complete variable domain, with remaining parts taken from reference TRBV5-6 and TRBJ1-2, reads DAGVTQSPTHLIKTRGQQVTLRCSPKSGHDTVSWYQQALGQGPQFIFQYYEEEERQRGNFPDRFSGHQFPNYSSELNVNALLLGDSALYLCASSPNRGDYGYTFGSGTRLTVV.

This CDR3 is CASRVGNTIYF. CDR3 sequence (DNA): TGTGCCAGCCGTGTTGGAAACACCATATATTTT. J is TRBJ1-3 and V is TRBV12-3 or TRBV12-4; D gene unclear. The CDR3 has 11 residues. The ends were cut back, 8 bases at V and 3 bases at J, with 5 bases in the middle.

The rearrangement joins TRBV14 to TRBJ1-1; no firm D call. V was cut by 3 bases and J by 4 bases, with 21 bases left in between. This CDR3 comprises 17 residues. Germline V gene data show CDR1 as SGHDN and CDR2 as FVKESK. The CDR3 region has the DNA TGTGCCAGCAGCCAGGATCCAACGGGGTGGGAGGTCACTGAAGCTTTCTTT. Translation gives CASSQDPTGWEVTEAFF.

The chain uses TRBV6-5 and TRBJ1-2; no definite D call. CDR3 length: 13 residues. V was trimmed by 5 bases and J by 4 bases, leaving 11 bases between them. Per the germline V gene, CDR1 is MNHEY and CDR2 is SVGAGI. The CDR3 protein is CASSRRAGYGYTF. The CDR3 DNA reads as TGTGCCAGCAGTAGGAGGGCGGGCTATGGCTACACCTTC.

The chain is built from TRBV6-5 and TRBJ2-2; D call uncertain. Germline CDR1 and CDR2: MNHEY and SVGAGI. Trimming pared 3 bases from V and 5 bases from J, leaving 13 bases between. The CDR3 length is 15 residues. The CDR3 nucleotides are TGTGCCAGCAGTTATCGTCAAATACCGACCGGGGAGCTGTTTTTT. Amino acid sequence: CASSYRQIPTGELFF.

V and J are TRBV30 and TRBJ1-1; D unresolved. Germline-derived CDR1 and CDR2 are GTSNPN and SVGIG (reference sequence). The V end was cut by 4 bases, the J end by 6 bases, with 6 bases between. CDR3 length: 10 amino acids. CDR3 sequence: CAWTRPEAFF. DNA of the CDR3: TGTGCCTGGACAAGGCCTGAAGCTTTCTTT.

As DNA, the CDR3 is TGTGCCAGCAGTTCTCCCCCCCCCGAGACCCAGTACTTC. It yields the protein CASSSPPPETQYF. The chain couples TRBV6-2 or TRBV6-3 to TRBJ2-5; no firm D call. Germline V gene lookup returns CDR1 MNHEY and CDR2 SVGEGT. This CDR3 has 13 amino acids. Trimming removed 4 bases at V and 5 bases at J, with 11 bases between.

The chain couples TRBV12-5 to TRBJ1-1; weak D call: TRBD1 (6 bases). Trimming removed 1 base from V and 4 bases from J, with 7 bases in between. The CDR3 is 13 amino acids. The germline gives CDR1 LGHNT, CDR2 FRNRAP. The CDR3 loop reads CASGLGGGTEAFF. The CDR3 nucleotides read TGTGCTAGTGGTTTGGGAGGGGGCACTGAAGCTTTCTTT.

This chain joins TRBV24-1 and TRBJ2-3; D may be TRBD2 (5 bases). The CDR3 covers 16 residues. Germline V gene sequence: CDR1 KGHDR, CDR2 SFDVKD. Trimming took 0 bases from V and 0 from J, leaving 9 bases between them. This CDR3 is CATSDLRGVSTDTQYF. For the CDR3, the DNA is TGTGCCACCAGTGATTTGCGGGGAGTTAGCACAGATACGCAGTATTTT.

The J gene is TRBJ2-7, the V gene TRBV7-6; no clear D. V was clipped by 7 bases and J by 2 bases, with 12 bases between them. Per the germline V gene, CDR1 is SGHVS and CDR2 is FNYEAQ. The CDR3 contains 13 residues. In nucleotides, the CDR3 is TGTGCCAGCAATAACAGAACCCCCTACGAGCAGTACTTC. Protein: CASNNRTPYEQYF.

The CDR3 DNA sequence: TGTGCCAGTAGTGGTGGGGACACAAATCAGCCCCAGCATTTT. Its translation is CASSGGDTNQPQHF. The chain has TRBV19 and TRBJ1-5, with a tentative D call TRBD1 (6 bases). Germline V gives CDR1 LNHDA, CDR2 SQIVND (reference sequence). With 5 bases removed from V and 4 bases from J, the gap between germline ends came to 12 bases. The CDR3 runs to 14 residues.

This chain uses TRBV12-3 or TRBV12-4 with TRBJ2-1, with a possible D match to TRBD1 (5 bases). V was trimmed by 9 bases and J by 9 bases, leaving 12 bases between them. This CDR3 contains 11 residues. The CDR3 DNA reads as TGTGCCAGTCGAGCTAGGGGTGAGCAGTTCTTC. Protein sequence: CASRARGEQFF.

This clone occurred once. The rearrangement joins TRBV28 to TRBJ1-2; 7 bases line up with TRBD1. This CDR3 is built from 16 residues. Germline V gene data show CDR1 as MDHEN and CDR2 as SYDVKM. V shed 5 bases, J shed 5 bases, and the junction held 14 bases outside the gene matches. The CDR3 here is CASSPNHIGGGYGYTF. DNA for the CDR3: TGTGCCAGCAGTCCAAACCACATAGGGGGCGGGTATGGCTACACCTTC.

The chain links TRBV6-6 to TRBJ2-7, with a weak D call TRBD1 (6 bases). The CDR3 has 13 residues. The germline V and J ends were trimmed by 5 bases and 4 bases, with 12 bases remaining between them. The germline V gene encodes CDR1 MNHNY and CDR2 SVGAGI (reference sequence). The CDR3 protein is CASSDSDSYEQYF. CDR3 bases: TGTGCCAGCAGTGATTCGGACAGTTACGAGCAGTACTTC.

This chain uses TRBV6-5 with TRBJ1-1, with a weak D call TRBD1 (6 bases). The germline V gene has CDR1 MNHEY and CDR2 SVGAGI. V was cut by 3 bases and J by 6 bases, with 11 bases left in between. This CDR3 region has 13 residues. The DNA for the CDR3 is TGTGCCAGCAGTTATCGGGGGGCTGCTGAAGCTTTCTTT. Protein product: CASSYRGAAEAFF.

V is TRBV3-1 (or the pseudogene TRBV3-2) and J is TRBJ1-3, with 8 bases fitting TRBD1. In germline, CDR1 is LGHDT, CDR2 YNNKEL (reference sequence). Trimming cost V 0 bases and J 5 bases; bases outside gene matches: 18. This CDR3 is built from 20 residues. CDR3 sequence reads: CASSQDPVDRGEGRRNTIYF. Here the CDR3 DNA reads TGTGCCAGCAGCCAAGATCCAGTAGACAGGGGAGAAGGTCGGAGAAACACCATATATTTT.

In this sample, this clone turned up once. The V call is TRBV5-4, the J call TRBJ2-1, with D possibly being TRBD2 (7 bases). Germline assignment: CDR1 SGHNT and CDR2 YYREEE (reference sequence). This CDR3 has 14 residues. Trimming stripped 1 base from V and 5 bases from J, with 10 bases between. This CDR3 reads CASSLPGGNNEQFF. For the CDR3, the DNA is TGTGCCAGCAGCTTGCCGGGGGGCAACAATGAGCAGTTCTTC. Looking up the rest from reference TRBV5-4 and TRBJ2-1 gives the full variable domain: ETGVTQSPTHLIKTRGQQVTLRCSSQSGHNTVSWYQQALGQGPQFIFQYYREEENGRGNFPPRFSGLQFPNYSSELNVNALELDDSALYLCASSLPGGNNEQFFGPGTRLTVL.